The next 9 T cell receptor beta chains were all read from a single sample in a study of blood T cell repertoires in COVID-19. Some clones are missing from TCRdb's copy, which holds only in-frame ones; the method was immunoSEQ multiplex PCR. Of 150,000 to 200,000 clones listed, 81% are singletons. The sample comprised peripheral blood. These receptors all come from a man aged 55-75 years with active or convalescent COVID-19.

The CDR3 DNA is TGCGCCAGCAGCTTGGAGAGGGTTGGGCTAGGAGGATCCTACGAGCAGTACTTC. Its protein is CASSLERVGLGGSYEQYF. The chain uses TRBV5-1 and TRBJ2-7; perhaps TRBD2 as D (5 bases). There are 18 residues in the CDR3. Per germline, CDR1 SGHRS and CDR2 YFSETQ. Trimming took off 0 bases at V and 1 base at J, with 20 bases between the two ends.

The chain links TRBV2 to TRBJ2-7; D not certain. Trimming removed 3 bases at V and 1 base at J, with 25 bases between. CDR3 length equals 19 residues. Germline CDR1 is SNHLY and CDR2 is FYNNEI. CDR3 coding DNA: TGTGCCAGCAGTGAGCTCTTAGTTGGCGGAAAAAAAAAGTCCTACGAGCAGTACTTC. Translated: CASSELLVGGKKKSYEQYF.

The V and J genes are TRBV6-2 or TRBV6-3 and TRBJ2-3; TRBD2 aligns across 14 bases. The trim removed 4 bases at V and 7 bases at J, leaving 4 bases unmatched. CDR3 length: 15 residues. Germline V gene data show CDR1 as MNHEY and CDR2 as SVGEGT. CDR3 amino acids: CASSSGTSGGHTQYF. CDR3 nucleotide sequence: TGTGCCAGCAGTTCCGGGACTAGCGGGGGACATACGCAGTATTTT.

The chain links TRBV18 to TRBJ2-7, with 8 nucleotides matching TRBD1. This CDR3 has 16 residues. Germline assignment: CDR1 KGHSH and CDR2 LQKENI. With V trimmed by 0 bases and J by 3 bases, 7 bases remained unmatched. The CDR3 bases are TGTGCCAGCTCACCACCTCGGTGGACAGGGAACTACGAGCAGTACTTC. Its translation is CASSPPRWTGNYEQYF.

In DNA, the CDR3 is TGTGCCAGCAGCCCTCACCAGGGGACTGAAGCTTTCTTT. Its protein is CASSPHQGTEAFF. This chain links TRBV7-2 with TRBJ1-1, with D possibly matching TRBD1 (6 bases). Germline V gene data show CDR1 as SGHTA and CDR2 as FQGNSA. The CDR3 loop spans 13 amino acids. V dropped 5 bases and J dropped 5 bases, with 12 bases sitting between them. The variable domain in full, with the rest retrieved from reference TRBV7-2 and TRBJ1-1, is GAGVSQSPSNKVTEKGKDVELRCDPISGHTALYWYRQSLGQGLEFLIYFQGNSAPDKSGLPSDRFSAERTGGSVSTLTIQRTQQEDSAVYLCASSPHQGTEAFFGQGTRLTVV.

This chain links TRBV4-2 with TRBJ2-2; D remains ambiguous. This CDR3 is built from 15 residues. The germline V gene has CDR1 LGHNA and CDR2 YNFKEQ. The ends were cut back, 3 bases at V and 4 bases at J, with 12 bases in the middle. The CDR3 here is CASSHEEGVTGELFF. The CDR3 DNA follows: TGTGCCAGCAGCCACGAGGAAGGTGTCACCGGGGAGCTGTTTTTT.

The V call is TRBV29-1, the J call TRBJ2-5, with 9 bases aligning to TRBD2. Germline V gene lookup returns CDR1 SQVTM and CDR2 ANQGSEA. J was trimmed by 5 bases and V by 2 bases; bases with no gene match: 0. This CDR3 contains 12 residues. CDR3 nucleotides: TGCAGCGTTGAAACTAGCGGGGAGACCCAGTACTTC. Translation gives CSVETSGETQYF. The variable domain in full, with the rest retrieved from reference TRBV29-1 and TRBJ2-5, is SAVISQKPSRDICQRGTSLTIQCQVDSQVTMMFWYRQQPGQSLTLIATANQGSEATYESGFVIDKFPISRPNLTFSTLTVSNMSPEDSSIYLCSVETSGETQYFGPGTRLLVL.

The genes are TRBV2 and TRBJ1-1; possibly TRBD1 for D (5 bases). This CDR3 is 15 amino acids long. V was cut by 5 bases and J by 0 bases, with 13 bases left in between. Germline V gives CDR1 SNHLY, CDR2 FYNNEI. The CDR3 nucleotides read TGTGCCAGCAGTAGACTCGACAGCTTGAACACTGAAGCTTTCTTT. This translates into CASSRLDSLNTEAFF.

This rearrangement joins TRBV13 to TRBJ2-7, with a tentative D call TRBD1 (6 bases). CDR3 length: 13 amino acids. V was clipped by 5 bases and J by 0 bases, with 8 bases between them. Germline loops: CDR1 PRHDT, CDR2 FYEKMQ (reference sequence). CDR3 loop: CASSQGFSYEQYF. The CDR3 bases are TGTGCCAGCAGCCAGGGGTTCTCCTACGAGCAGTACTTC.